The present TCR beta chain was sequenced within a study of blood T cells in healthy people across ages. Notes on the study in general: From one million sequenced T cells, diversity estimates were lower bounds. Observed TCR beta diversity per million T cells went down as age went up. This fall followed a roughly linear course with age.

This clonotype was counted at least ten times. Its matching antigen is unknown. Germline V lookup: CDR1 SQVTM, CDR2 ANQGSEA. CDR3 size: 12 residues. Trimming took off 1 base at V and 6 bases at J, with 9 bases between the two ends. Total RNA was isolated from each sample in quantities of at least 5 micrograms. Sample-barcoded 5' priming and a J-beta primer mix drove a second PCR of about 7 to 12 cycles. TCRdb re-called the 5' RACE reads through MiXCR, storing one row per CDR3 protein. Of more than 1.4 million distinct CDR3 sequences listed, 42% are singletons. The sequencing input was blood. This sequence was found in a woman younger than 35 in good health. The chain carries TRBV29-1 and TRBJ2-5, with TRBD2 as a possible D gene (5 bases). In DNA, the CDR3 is TGCAGCGTTGAAGCGGGGTCTAAGACCCAGTACTTC. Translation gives CSVEAGSKTQYF.